The rows below give T cell receptor beta chains drawn from one sample of a study of cytomegalovirus exposure and HLA in healthy donors. Sequencing was performed with immunoSEQ multiplex PCR; in TCRdb, only in-frame clones are kept and a portion is missing. The repertoire includes 150,000 to 200,000 clones, about 82% of them detected once, and 2% to 2.5% sits in the top ten. Input material: PBMCs. These receptors were collected from a man aged 30 to 45 in good health and CMV-seropositive. Each CDR3 is given with its conserved first and last residue. The D gene is left open where the match is weak. A clone size is listed for some rows: how often the clone was seen (once, few, many), or a class if it is expanded.

size: -; V: TRBV13; D: -; J: TRBJ2-7; DNA: TGTGCCAGCAGCTTAGGCGGGGGATCCTACGAGCAGTACTTC; CDR3: CASSLGGGSYEQYF
size: -; V: TRBV4-3; D: -; J: TRBJ1-1; DNA: TGCGCCAGCAGCCAAGATCTTGGGGGCGCGTTAAACACTGAAGCTTTCTTT; CDR3: CASSQDLGGALNTEAFF
size: -; V: TRBV6-5; D: -; J: TRBJ1-2; DNA: TGTGCCAGCAGTTCCCGTAGCTATGGCTACACCTTC; CDR3: CASSSRSYGYTF
size: -; V: TRBV29-1; D: TRBD2; J: TRBJ2-1; DNA: TGCAGCGTTGGGACTAGCTCTGAGCAGTTCTTC; CDR3: CSVGTSSEQFF
size: -; V: TRBV7-2; D: -; J: TRBJ2-5; DNA: TGTGCCAGCAGCTTAATTGGGGGGATAGAGACCCAGTACTTC; CDR3: CASSLIGGIETQYF
size: -; V: TRBV27; D: -; J: TRBJ1-2; DNA: TGTGCCAGCAGTTTGCGGACGGGGGACGGCTACACCTTC; CDR3: CASSLRTGDGYTF
size: -; V: TRBV14; D: TRBD2; J: TRBJ2-7; DNA: TGTGCCAGCAGCCCGGGACTAGCGGGCTACGAGCAGTACTTC; CDR3: CASSPGLAGYEQYF
size: -; V: TRBV2; D: -; J: TRBJ1-1; DNA: TGTGCCAGCAGCGAGCGTTGGGACACTGAAGCTTTCTTT; CDR3: CASSERWDTEAFF
size: -; V: TRBV4-3; D: -; J: TRBJ1-6; DNA: TGCGCCAGCAGCCAAGAGGGGGTACAGGGAACCCTCCACTTT; CDR3: CASSQEGVQGTLHF
size: -; V: TRBV30; D: TRBD2; J: TRBJ2-2; DNA: TGTGCCCGCTCCCGGGGGGGCCCCACCGGGGAGCTGTTTTTT; CDR3: CARSRGGPTGELFF
size: once; V: TRBV4-1; D: -; J: TRBJ2-7; DNA: TGCGCCAGCAGCCAAGCATACGAGTCCTCCTACGAGCAGTACTTC; CDR3: CASSQAYESSYEQYF
size: once; V: TRBV7-8; D: TRBD1; J: TRBJ2-4; DNA: TGTGCCAGCAGCTTAGGGACAGGGCAAGTCTTTCAGTACTTC; CDR3: CASSLGTGQVFQYF
size: -; V: TRBV29-1; D: -; J: TRBJ2-2; DNA: TGCAGCGTTGAACAGGGTCTCATGACCGGGGAGCTGTTTTTT; CDR3: CSVEQGLMTGELFF
size: -; V: TRBV4-3; D: TRBD2; J: TRBJ2-3; DNA: TGCGCCAGCAGCCAAGAGCCAGCGGGGCTCGGCACAGATACGCAGTATTTT; CDR3: CASSQEPAGLGTDTQYF
size: -; V: TRBV7-6; D: TRBD2; J: TRBJ2-2; DNA: TGTGCCAGCCTGAGGGAGCGGGGAAGGGCCGGGGAGCTGTTTTTT; CDR3: CASLRERGRAGELFF
size: -; V: TRBV4-3; D: TRBD1; J: TRBJ1-5; DNA: TGCGCCAGCAGCCTTGACAGGGGACCCCAGCATTTT; CDR3: CASSLDRGPQHF
size: -; V: TRBV6-5; D: -; J: TRBJ2-3; DNA: TGTGCCAGCAGTTATGACAGCCCCACAGATACGCAGTATTTT; CDR3: CASSYDSPTDTQYF